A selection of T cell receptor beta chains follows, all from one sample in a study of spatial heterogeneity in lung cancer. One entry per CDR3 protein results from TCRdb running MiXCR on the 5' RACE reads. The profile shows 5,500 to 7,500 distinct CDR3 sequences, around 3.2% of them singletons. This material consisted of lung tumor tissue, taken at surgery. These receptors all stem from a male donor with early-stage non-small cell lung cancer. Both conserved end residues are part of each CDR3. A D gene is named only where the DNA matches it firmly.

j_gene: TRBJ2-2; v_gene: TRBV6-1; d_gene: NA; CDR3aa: CASSEFPGRNTGELFF
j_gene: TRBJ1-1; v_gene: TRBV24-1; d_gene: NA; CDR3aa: CATGTRTEAFF
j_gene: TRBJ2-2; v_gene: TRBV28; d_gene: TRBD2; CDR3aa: CASSLASGERRGGELFF
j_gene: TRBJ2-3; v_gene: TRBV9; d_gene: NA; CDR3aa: CASSVGPGSSTDTQYF
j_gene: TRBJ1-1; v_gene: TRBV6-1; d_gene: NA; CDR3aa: CASSNMNTEAFF
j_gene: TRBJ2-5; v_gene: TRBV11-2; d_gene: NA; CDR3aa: CASSISGRRETQYF
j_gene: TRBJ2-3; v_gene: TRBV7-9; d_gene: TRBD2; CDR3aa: CASRGLAGGFAGDTQYF
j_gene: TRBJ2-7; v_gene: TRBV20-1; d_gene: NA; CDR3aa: CSAKRGAHEQYF
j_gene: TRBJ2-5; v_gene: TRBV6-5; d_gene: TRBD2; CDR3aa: CASKGSGGRSQETQYF
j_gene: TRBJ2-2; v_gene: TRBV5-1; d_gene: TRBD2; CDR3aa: CASSVLTSDGGELFF
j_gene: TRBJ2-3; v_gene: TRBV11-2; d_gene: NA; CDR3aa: CASSLGRDTQYF
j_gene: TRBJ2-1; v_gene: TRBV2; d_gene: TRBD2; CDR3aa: CAAGTSLYEQFF
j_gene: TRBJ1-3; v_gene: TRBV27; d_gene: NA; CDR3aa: CASSLLRAFSGNTIYF
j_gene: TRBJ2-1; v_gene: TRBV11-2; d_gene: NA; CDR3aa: CASSNRWTEQFF
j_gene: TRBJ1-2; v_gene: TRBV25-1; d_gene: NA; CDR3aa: CASSEGGGYGYTF
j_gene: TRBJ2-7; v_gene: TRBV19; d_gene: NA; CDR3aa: CASSIAPGHLSYEQYF
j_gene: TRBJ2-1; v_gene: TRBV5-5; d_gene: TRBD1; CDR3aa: CASSFPGGHNEQFF
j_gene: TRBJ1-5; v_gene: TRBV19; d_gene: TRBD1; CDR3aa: CASRLRQGGLTQPQHF
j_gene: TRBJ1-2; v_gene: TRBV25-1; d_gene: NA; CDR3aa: CASSEGGGYGDTF
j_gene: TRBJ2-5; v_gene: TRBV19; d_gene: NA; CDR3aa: CASSIANREETQYF
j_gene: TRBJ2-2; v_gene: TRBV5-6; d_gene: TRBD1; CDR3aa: CASSPGQRNTGELFF
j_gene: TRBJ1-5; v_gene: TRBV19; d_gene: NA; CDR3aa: CASSPGEPQHF
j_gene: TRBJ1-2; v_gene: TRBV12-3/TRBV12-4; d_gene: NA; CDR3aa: CASSTCYGYTF
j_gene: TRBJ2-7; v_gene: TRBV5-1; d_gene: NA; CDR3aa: CASRHNLGVEAYEQYF
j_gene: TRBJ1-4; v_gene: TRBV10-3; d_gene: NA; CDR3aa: CAISESWAGQLFF
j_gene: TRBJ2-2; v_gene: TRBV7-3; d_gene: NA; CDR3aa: CASRILRAGELFF
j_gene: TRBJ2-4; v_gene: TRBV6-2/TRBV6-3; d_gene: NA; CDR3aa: CASRGTAKNIQYF
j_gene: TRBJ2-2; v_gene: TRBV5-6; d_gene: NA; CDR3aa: CASSFEGTGELFF
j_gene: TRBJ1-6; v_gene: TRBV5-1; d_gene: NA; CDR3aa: CASRQGDNSPLHF
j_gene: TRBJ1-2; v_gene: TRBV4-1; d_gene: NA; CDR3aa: CASSPLFSGKYGYTF
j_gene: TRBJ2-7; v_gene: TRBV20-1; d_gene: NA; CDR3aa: CSARDGTRGYEQYF
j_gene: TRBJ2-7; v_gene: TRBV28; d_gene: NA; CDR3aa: CASSFNQFPYEQYF
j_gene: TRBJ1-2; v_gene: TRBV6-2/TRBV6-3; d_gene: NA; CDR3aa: CASSYSRSGTNGYTF
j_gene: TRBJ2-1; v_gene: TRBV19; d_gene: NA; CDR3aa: CASSIVLGDEQFF
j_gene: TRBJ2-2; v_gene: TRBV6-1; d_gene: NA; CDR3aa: CASSEISWVGELFF
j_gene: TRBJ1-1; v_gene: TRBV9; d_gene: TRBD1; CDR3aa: CASSARDSSMNTEAFF
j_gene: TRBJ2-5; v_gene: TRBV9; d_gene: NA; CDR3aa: CASSVTTQETQYF
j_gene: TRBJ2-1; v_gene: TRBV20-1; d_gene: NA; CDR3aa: CSARGQTGYNEQFF
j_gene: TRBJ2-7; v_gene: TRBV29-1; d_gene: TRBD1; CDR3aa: CSAKQGNEQYF
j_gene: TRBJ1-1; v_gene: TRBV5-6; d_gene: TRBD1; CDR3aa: CASSLLQGPPNTEAFF
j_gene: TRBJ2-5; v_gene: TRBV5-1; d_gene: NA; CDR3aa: CASSVGRSEETQYF
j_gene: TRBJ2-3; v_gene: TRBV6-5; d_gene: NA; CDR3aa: CASSSQGEGGDTQYF
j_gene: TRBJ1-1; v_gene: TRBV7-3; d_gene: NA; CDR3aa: CASSLEGRNTEAFF
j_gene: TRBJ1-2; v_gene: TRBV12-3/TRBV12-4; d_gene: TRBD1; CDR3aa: CASSPTGGGSYGYNF
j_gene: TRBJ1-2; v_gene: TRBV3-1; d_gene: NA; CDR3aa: CASSQNREKGYTF
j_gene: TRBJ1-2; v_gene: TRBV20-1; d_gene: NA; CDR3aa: CSARGAYGYTF
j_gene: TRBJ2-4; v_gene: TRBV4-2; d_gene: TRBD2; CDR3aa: CASGPRTSGQNIQYF